The clone carrying this TCR beta chain was seen a single time. The data were obtained in a study of T cell changes during pregnancy in multiple sclerosis. From germline, CDR1 is MNHEY and CDR2 SVGAGI. The CDR3 spans 12 residues. V dropped 5 bases and J dropped 2 bases, with 6 bases sitting between them. Measured with immunoSEQ multiplex PCR; TCRdb has only the in-frame clones, and not every one. The sample contains 67,000 or so clones, around 92% of which appear only once. The starting material was CD8+ T cells from peripheral blood mononuclear cells, obtained in the third trimester of pregnancy. This receptor was taken from a female donor in good health, enrolled as a control in a pregnancy study. This chain joins TRBV6-5 and TRBJ1-2, with D hard to call. The CDR3 reads CASSLDNYGYTF. CDR3 sequence (DNA): TGTGCCAGCAGTCTAGACAACTATGGCTACACCTTC.